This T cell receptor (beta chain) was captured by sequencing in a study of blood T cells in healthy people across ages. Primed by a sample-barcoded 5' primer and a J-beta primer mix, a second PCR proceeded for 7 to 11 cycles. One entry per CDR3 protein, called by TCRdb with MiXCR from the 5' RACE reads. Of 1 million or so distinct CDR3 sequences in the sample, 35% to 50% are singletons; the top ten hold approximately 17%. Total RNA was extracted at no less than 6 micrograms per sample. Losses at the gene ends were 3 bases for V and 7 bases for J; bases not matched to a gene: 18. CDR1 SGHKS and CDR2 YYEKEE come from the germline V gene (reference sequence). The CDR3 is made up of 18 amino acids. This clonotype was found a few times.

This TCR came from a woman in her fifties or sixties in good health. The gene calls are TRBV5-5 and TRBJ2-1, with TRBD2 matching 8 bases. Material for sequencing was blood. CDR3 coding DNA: TGTGCCAGCAGCTCGCCGTGGACTAGCATCAGCCTGGGGAATGAGCAGTTCTTC. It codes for CASSSPWTSISLGNEQFF.